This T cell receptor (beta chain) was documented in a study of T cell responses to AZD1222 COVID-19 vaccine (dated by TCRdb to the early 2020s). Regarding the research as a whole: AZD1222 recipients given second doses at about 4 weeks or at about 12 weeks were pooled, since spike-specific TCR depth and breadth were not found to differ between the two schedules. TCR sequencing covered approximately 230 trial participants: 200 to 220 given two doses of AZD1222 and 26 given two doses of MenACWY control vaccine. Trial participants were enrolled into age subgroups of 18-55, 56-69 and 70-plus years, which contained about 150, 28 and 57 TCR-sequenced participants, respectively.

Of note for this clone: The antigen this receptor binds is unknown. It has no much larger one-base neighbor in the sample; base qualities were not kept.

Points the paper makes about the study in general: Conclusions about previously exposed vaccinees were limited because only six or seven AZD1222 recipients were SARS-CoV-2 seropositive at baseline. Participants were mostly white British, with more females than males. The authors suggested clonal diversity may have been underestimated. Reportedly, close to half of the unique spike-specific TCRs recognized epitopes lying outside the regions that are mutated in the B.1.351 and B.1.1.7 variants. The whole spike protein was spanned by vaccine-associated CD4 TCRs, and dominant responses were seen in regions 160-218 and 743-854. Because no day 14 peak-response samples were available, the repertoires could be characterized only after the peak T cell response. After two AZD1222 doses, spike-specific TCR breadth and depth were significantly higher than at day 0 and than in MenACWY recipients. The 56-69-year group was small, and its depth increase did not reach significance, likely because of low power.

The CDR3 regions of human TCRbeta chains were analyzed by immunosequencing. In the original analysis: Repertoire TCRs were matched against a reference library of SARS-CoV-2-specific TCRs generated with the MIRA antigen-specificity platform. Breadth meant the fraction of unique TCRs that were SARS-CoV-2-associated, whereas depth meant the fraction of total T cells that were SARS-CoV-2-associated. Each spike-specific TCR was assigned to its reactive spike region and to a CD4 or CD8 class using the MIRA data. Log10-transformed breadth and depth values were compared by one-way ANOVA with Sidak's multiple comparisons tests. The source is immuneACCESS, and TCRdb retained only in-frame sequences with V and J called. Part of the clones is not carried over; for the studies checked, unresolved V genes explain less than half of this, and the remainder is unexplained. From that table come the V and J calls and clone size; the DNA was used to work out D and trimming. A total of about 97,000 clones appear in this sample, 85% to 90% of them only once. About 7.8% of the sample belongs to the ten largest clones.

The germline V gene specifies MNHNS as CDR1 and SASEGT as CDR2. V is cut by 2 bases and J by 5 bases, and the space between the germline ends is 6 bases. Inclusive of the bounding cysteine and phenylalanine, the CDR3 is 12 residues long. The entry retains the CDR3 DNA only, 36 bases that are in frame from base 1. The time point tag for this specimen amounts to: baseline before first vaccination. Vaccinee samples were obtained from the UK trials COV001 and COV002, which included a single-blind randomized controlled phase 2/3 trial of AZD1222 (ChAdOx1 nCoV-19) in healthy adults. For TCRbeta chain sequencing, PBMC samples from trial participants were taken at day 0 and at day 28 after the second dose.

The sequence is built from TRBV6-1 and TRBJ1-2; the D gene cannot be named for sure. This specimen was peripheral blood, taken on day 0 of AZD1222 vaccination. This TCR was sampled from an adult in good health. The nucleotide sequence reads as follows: TGTGCCAGCAGTGAACGGAGTTATGGCTACACCTTC. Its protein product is CASSERSYGYTF.